Given below is one T cell receptor (beta chain) in context. The sample originates from a study of blood T cell repertoires in COVID-19. Whole-study context: Both acute and convalescent COVID-19 samples were obtained from the United States, Italy and Spain.

Clones were sequenced by immunoSEQ multiplex PCR, and TCRdb holds only the in-frame ones, with some missing. Found here are around 190,000 clones, more than 75% of them singletons; the top ten hold less than 5.5%. Germline V lookup: CDR1 MGHRA, CDR2 YSYEKL. With 4 bases removed from V and 7 bases from J, the gap between germline ends came to 8 bases. The CDR3 totals 13 residues. This chain links TRBV4-1 with TRBJ1-6, with D uncertain. Sequencing used peripheral blood. This receptor was taken from a human donor in a cohort sampled during active COVID-19. DNA for the CDR3: TGCGCCAGCAGCCTAGATGCGAATTCACCCCTCCACTTT. As protein: CASSLDANSPLHF.